This TCR beta chain derives from a study of blood T cell repertoires in COVID-19. Whole-study context: Samples of COVID-19 (acute and convalescent) were obtained from the United States, Italy and Spain.

Per the germline V gene, CDR1 is SGHRS and CDR2 is YFSETQ. V lost 5 bases, J lost 7 bases, and 7 bases lay in between. The CDR3 sequence is 12 residues long. In the authors' methods: Reference gene primer amplification gave nucleated cell count estimates. Some clones are missing from TCRdb's copy, which holds only in-frame ones; the method was immunoSEQ multiplex PCR. V and J calls plus clone size are reproduced from that table; the DNA served to infer D and trimming. The sample consists of fewer than 65,000 clones, roughly 79% of them appearing once. This rearrangement joins TRBV5-1 to TRBJ1-6; D is unclear. This TCR came from a man in his 60s with acute or convalescent COVID-19. Sequencing was done on a sample of peripheral blood. The CDR3 here is CASSAGNSPLHF. CDR3 DNA: TGCGCCAGCAGTGCCGGGAATTCACCCCTCCACTTT.